This T cell receptor beta chain was captured by sequencing in a study of blood T cell repertoires in COVID-19. The wider study: There were acute and convalescent COVID-19 samples, and they came from the United States, Italy and Spain. Sources were T cells, B-cell-depleted T cells, or PBMCs; the material itself was cDNA or gDNA.

Per the authors' pipeline: Cell counts per sample came from amplifying reference gene primers. TCRdb's copy holds only in-frame clones and misses some; the assay was immunoSEQ multiplex PCR. D and trimming were read from the DNA, whereas the V and J calls and clone size are those reported in that table. The sample includes 100,000 to 120,000 clones, roughly 80% of them seen just once. The CDR3 spans 17 residues. V lost 7 bases, J lost 2 bases, and 21 bases lay in between. Germline lookup yields CDR1 MDHEN and CDR2 SYDVKM. The sequence derives from a woman aged 70-85 years with acute or convalescent COVID-19. Input material: peripheral blood. The chain couples TRBV28 to TRBJ1-3, with D maybe TRBD1 (6 bases). CDR3 DNA: TGTGCCAGCAAGGGAGGACTAGGACAGCAGACTGGAAACACCATATATTTT. Translating it yields CASKGGLGQQTGNTIYF.